This T cell receptor beta chain appears in the sequencing data of a study of T cell changes during pregnancy in multiple sclerosis. Produced via immunoSEQ multiplex PCR; TCRdb's table is partial and in-frame only. Found here are approximately 130,000 clones, roughly 97% of them singletons; the top ten hold 0.44%. This specimen consisted of peripheral blood, obtained after pregnancy. The receptor was isolated from a female donor with multiple sclerosis, enrolled in a pregnancy study.

The CDR3, as DNA: TGTGCCACCAGCGCGCAAGGCGGGACAGGGATGTCAGAGACCCAGTACTTC. Residues: CATSAQGGTGMSETQYF. The rearrangement joins TRBV15 to TRBJ2-5; 9 bases agree with TRBD1. CDR1 and CDR2 (germline): LNHNV, YYDKDF (reference sequence). This CDR3 is 17 amino acids long. Trimming cost V 5 bases and J 4 bases; bases outside gene matches: 14.